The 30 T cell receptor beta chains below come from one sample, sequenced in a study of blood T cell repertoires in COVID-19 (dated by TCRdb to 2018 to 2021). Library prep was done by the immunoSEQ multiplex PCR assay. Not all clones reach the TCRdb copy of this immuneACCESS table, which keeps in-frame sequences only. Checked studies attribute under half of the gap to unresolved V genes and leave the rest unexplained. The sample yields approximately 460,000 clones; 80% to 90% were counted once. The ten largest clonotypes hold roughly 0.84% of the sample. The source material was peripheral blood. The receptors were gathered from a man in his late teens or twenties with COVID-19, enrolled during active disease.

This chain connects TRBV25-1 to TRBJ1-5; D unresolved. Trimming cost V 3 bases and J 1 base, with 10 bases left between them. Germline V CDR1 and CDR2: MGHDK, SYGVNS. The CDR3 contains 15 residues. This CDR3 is CASSEGRFSNQPQHF. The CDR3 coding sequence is TGTGCCAGCAGTGAGGGGAGATTCAGCAATCAGCCCCAGCATTTT.

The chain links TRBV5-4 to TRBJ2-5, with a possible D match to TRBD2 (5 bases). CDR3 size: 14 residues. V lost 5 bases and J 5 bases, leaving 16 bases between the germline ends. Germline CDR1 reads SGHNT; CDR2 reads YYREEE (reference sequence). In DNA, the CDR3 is TGTGCCAGCAGAAGGACTCCCCTATCGGAGACCCAGTACTTC. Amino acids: CASRRTPLSETQYF.

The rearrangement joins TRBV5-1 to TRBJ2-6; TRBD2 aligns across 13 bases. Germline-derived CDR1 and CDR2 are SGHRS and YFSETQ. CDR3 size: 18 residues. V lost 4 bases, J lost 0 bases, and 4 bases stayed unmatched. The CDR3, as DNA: TGCGCCAGCAGCAGAACTAGCGGGGGGGCCTCTGGGGCCAACGTCCTGACTTTC. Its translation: CASSRTSGGASGANVLTF.

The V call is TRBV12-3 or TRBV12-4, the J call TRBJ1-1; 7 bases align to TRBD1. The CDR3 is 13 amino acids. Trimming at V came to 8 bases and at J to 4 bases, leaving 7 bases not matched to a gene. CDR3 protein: CASGRQGATEAFF. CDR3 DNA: TGTGCCAGCGGACGACAGGGTGCCACTGAAGCTTTCTTT.

CDR3 nucleotides: TGTGCCAGCAGCCTAGGACTCACCGGGGAGCTGTTTTTT. It encodes CASSLGLTGELFF. The chain employs TRBV12-3 or TRBV12-4 and TRBJ2-2, with a possible D match to TRBD2 (5 bases). The germline V and J ends were trimmed by 6 bases and 4 bases, with 9 bases remaining between them. The CDR3 contains 13 residues.

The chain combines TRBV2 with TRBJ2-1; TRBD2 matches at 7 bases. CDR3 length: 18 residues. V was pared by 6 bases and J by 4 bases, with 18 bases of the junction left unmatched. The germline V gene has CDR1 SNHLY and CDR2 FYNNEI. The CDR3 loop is CASSEKLAWGGLYNEQFF. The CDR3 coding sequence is TGTGCCAGCAGCGAAAAGTTGGCGTGGGGGGGACTTTACAATGAGCAGTTCTTC.

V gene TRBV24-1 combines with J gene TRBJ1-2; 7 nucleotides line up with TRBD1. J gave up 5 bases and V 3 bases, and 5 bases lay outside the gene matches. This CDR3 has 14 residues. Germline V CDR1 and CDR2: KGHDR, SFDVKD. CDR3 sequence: CATSDAAGGYGYTF. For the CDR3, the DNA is TGTGCCACCAGTGATGCAGCAGGGGGATATGGCTACACCTTC.

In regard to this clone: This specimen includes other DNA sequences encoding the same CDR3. Here the CDR3 DNA reads TGTGCCAGCAGTTCGACAGGGATTAGCTACGAGCAGTACTTC. Protein sequence: CASSSTGISYEQYF. The gene calls are TRBV6-5 and TRBJ2-7; 7 bases are shared with TRBD1. Germline V lookup: CDR1 MNHEY, CDR2 SVGAGI. Trimming cost V 4 bases and J 3 bases; bases outside gene matches: 6. The CDR3 is 14 amino acids.

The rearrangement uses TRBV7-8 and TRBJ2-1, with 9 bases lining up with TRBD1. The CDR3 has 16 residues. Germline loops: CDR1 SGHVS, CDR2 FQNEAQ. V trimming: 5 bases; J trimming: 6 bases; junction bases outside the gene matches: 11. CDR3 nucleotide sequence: TGTGCCAGCAGCGCCGGGACAGGGAGACTTAGCAATGAGCAGTTCTTC. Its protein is CASSAGTGRLSNEQFF.

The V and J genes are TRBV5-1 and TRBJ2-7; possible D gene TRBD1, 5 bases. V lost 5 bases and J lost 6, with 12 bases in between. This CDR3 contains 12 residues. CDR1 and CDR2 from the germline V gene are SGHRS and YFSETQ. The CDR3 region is CASRQDGREQYF. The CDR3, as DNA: TGCGCCAGCAGACAGGACGGCCGCGAGCAGTACTTC.

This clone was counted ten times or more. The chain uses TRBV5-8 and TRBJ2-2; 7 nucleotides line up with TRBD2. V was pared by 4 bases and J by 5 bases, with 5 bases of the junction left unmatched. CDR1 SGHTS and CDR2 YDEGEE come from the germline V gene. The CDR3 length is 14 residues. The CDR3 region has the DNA TGTGCCAGCAGCCCCGGACTAGGAACCGGGGAGCTGTTTTTT. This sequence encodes CASSPGLGTGELFF.

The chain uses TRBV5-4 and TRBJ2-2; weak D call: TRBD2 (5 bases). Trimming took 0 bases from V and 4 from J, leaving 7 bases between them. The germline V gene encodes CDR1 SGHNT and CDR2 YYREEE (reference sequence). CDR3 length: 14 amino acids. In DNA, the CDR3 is TGTGCCAGCAGCTTGGGTCTAGCCACCGGGGAGCTGTTTTTT. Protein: CASSLGLATGELFF. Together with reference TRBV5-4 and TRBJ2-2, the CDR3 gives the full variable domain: ETGVTQSPTHLIKTRGQQVTLRCSSQSGHNTVSWYQQALGQGPQFIFQYYREEENGRGNFPPRFSGLQFPNYSSELNVNALELDDSALYLCASSLGLATGELFFGEGSRLTVL.

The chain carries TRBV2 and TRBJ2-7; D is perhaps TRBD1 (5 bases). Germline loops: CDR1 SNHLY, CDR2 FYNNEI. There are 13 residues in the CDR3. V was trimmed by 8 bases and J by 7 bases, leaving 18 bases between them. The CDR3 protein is CASETETVGEQYF. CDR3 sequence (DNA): TGTGCCAGCGAGACAGAGACAGTAGGGGAGCAGTACTTC. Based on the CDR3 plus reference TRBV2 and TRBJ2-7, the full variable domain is EPEVTQTPSHQVTQMGQEVILRCVPISNHLYFYWYRQILGQKVEFLVSFYNNEISEKSEIFDDQFSVERPDGSNFTLKIRSTKLEDSAMYFCASETETVGEQYFGPGTRLTVT.

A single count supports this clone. CDR3 DNA sequence: TGTGCCATCAGTGGTGAGGGCGGTGAGTCACCCCTCCACTTT. It encodes CAISGEGGESPLHF. The chain has TRBV10-3 and TRBJ1-6, with D unresolved. CDR3 length: 14 residues. Germline CDR1 reads ENHRY; CDR2 reads SYGVKD. The V and J ends lost 4 bases and 10 bases respectively, with 14 bases between them.

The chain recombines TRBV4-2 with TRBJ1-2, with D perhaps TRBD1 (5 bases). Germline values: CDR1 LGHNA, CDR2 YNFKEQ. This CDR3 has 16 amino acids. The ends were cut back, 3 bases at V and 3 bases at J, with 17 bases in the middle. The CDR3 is CASSQQVGGLDYGYTF. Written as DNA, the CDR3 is TGTGCCAGCAGCCAGCAAGTCGGGGGATTGGACTATGGCTACACCTTC.

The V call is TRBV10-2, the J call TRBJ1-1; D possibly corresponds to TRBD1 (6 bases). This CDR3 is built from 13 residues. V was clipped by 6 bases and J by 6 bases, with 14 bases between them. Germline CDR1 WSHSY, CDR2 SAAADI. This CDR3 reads CASRDSWFPEAFF. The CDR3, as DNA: TGCGCCAGCAGGGACAGTTGGTTTCCTGAAGCTTTCTTT.

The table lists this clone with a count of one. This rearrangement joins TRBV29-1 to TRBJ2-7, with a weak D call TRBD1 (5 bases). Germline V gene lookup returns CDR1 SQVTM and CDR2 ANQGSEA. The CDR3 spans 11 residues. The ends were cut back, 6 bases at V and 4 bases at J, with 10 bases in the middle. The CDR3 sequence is CSVETAYEQYF. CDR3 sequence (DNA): TGCAGCGTCGAGACAGCTTACGAGCAGTACTTC.

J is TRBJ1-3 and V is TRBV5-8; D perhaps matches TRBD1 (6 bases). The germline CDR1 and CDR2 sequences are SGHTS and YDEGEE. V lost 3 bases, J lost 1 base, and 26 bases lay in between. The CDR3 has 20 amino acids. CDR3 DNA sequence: TGTGCCAGCAGCTGGGGAACAGGGTGGTCTGGCATTGATTCTGGAAACACCATATATTTT. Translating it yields CASSWGTGWSGIDSGNTIYF.

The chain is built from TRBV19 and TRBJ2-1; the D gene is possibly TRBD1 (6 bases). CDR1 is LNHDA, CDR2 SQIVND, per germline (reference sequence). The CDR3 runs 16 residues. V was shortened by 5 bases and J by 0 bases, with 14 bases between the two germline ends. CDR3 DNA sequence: TGTGCCAGTAGTGGCAGGACGGACAGCTCCTACAATGAGCAGTTCTTC. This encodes CASSGRTDSSYNEQFF.

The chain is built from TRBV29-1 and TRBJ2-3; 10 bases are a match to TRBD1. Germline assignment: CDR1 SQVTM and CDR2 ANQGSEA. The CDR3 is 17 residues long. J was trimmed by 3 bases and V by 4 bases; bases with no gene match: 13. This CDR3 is CSVGGDRGLLRTDTQYF. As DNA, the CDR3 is TGCAGCGTTGGGGGTGACAGGGGGCTTCTTCGGACAGATACGCAGTATTTT.

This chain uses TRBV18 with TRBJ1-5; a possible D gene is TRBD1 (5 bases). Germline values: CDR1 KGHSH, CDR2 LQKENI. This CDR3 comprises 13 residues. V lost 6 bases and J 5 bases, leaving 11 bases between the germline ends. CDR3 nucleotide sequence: TGTGCCAGCTCGAGACAGAGCGATCAGCCCCAGCATTTT. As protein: CASSRQSDQPQHF.

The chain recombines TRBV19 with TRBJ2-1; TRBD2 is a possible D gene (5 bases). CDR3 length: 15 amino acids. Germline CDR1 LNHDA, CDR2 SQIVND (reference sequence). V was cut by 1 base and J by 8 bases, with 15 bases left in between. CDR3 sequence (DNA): TGTGCCAGTAGTATAGGAGGGAGTAGTTTCTATGAGCAGTTCTTC. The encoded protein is CASSIGGSSFYEQFF.

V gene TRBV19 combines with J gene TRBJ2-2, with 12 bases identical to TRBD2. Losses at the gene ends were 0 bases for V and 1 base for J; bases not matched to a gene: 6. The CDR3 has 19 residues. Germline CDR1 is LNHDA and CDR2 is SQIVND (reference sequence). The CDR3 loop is CASSIDRLAGVKNTGELFF. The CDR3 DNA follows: TGTGCCAGTAGTATAGATAGACTAGCGGGGGTTAAGAACACCGGGGAGCTGTTTTTT. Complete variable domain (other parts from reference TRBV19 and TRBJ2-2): DGGITQSPKYLFRKEGQNVTLSCEQNLNHDAMYWYRQDPGQGLRLIYYSQIVNDFQKGDIAEGYSVSREKKESFPLTVTSAQKNPTAFYLCASSIDRLAGVKNTGELFFGEGSRLTVL.

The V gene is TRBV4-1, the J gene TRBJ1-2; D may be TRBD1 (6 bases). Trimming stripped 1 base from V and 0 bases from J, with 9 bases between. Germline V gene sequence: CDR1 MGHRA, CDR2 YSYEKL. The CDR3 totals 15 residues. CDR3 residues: CASSQVRGANYGYTF. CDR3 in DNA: TGCGCCAGCAGCCAAGTCAGGGGAGCTAACTATGGCTACACCTTC.

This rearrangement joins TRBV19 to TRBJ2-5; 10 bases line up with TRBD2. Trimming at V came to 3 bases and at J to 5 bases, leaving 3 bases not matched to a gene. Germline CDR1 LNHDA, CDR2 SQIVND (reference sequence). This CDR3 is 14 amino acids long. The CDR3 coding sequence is TGTGCCAGTAGTATCCCGACTAGCGGGGAGACCCAGTACTTC. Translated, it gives CASSIPTSGETQYF.

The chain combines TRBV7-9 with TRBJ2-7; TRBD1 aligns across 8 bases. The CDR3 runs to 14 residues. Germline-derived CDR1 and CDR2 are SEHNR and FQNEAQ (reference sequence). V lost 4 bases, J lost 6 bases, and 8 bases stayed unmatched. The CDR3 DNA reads TGTGCCAGCAGCTCTCCGGGACAGGTGGCCGAGCAGTACTTC. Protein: CASSSPGQVAEQYF.

CDR3 sequence (DNA): TGTGCCAGCAGCCGTAGCGGGGGGGAGACCCAGTACTTC. It encodes CASSRSGGETQYF. V and J are TRBV9 and TRBJ2-5; TRBD2 matches 10 bases. The CDR3 runs 13 residues. The trim removed 4 bases at V and 5 bases at J, leaving 2 bases unmatched. Germline-derived CDR1 and CDR2 are SGDLS and YYNGEE. The whole variable domain, remainder taken from reference TRBV9 and TRBJ2-5, is DSGVTQTPKHLITATGQRVTLRCSPRSGDLSVYWYQQSLDQGLQFLIQYYNGEERAKGNILERFSAQQFPDLHSELNLSSLELGDSALYFCASSRSGGETQYFGPGTRLLVL.

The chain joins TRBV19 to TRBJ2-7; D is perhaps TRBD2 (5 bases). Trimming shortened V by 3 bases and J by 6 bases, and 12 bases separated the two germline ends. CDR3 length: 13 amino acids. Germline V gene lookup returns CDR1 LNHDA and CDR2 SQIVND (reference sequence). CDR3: CASSIGLWIEQYF. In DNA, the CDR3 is TGTGCCAGTAGTATTGGACTCTGGATCGAGCAGTACTTC.

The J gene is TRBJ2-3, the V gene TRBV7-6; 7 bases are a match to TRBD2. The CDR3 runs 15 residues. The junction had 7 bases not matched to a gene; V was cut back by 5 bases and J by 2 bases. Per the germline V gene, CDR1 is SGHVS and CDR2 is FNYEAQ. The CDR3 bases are TGTGCCAGCAGCCTATGGACTAGAAACACAGATACGCAGTATTTT. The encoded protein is CASSLWTRNTDTQYF.

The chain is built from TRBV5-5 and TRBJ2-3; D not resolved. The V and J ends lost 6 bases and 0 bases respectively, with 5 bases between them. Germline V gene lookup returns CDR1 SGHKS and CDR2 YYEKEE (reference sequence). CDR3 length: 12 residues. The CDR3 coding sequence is TGTGCCAGCACCTACAGCACAGATACGCAGTATTTT. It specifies CASTYSTDTQYF. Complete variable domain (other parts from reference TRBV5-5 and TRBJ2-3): DAGVTQSPTHLIKTRGQQVTLRCSPISGHKSVSWYQQVLGQGPQFIFQYYEKEERGRGNFPDRFSARQFPNYSSELNVNALLLGDSALYLCASTYSTDTQYFGPGTRLTVL.